Listed here are 15 T cell receptor beta chains from one sample, sequenced in a study of cytomegalovirus exposure and HLA in healthy donors. The PCR ran on 60 Vbeta and 13 Jbeta primers. The data were produced by immunoSEQ multiplex PCR, yet TCRdb's version contains in-frame clones alone and is incomplete. The repertoire shows around 130,000 clones; the top ten hold less than 2%. Sequencing used PBMCs. The receptors stem from a woman aged 40 to 50 in good health and CMV-seronegative.

The chain recombines TRBV18 with TRBJ2-2, with 8 bases aligning to TRBD1. CDR1 is KGHSH and CDR2 is LQKENI in the germline V gene. The V segment lost 3 bases and the J segment 4 bases; nucleotides outside the gene matches: 7. CDR3 size: 16 residues. For the CDR3, the DNA is TGTGCCAGCTCACCCTCGACAGGGGAGGCCACCGGGGAGCTGTTTTTT. Residues: CASSPSTGEATGELFF.

This chain joins TRBV6-1 and TRBJ1-2; TRBD1 is a possible D gene (5 bases). The V and J ends lost 4 bases and 0 bases respectively, with 15 bases between them. The CDR3 has 16 residues. The germline gives CDR1 MNHNS, CDR2 SASEGT. The CDR3 is CASSGAYDRTNYGYTF. The CDR3 DNA follows: TGTGCCAGCAGTGGGGCTTATGACAGAACTAACTATGGCTACACCTTC.

This sequence joins TRBV5-1 and TRBJ1-6, with 9 bases aligning to TRBD1. Germline CDR1 is SGHRS and CDR2 is YFSETQ. V dropped 1 base and J dropped 6; count of bases not matched to a gene: 14. This CDR3 region has 19 residues. The CDR3 loop is CASSLMTPGQGVGNSPLHF. The DNA for the CDR3 is TGCGCCAGCAGCTTGATGACTCCGGGACAGGGAGTCGGTAATTCACCCCTCCACTTT. The full variable domain, rest sourced from reference TRBV5-1 and TRBJ1-6, is KAGVTQTPRYLIKTRGQQVTLSCSPISGHRSVSWYQQTPGQGLQFLFEYFSETQRNKGNFPGRFSGRQFSNSRSEMNVSTLELGDSALYLCASSLMTPGQGVGNSPLHFGNGTRLTVT.

Here the CDR3 reads CASGSQTGGGYEQYF. CDR3 in DNA: TGTGCCAGCGGGTCGCAAACGGGCGGGGGCTACGAGCAGTACTTC. The chain joins TRBV5-5 to TRBJ2-7, with 7 positions matching TRBD2. V lost 7 bases to trimming and J lost 3 bases; unmatched junction nucleotides: 13. Germline V gene sequence: CDR1 SGHKS, CDR2 YYEKEE (reference sequence). There are 15 residues in the CDR3.

The chain couples TRBV9 to TRBJ2-3; tentative D call: TRBD1 (6 bases). Germline V gene lookup returns CDR1 SGDLS and CDR2 YYNGEE. Trimming left V 2 bases short and J 3 bases short, with 7 bases between. This CDR3 contains 13 residues. This CDR3 is CASSVQGTDTQYF. Written as DNA, the CDR3 is TGTGCCAGCAGCGTCCAGGGGACAGATACGCAGTATTTT.

The rearrangement joins TRBV6-5 to TRBJ1-2; 7 nucleotides line up with TRBD1. This CDR3 has 13 amino acids. With V trimmed by 7 bases and J by 4 bases, 6 bases remained unmatched. Germline values: CDR1 MNHEY, CDR2 SVGAGI. CDR3 residues: CASTRGQSYGYTF. CDR3 DNA: TGTGCCAGCACGAGGGGGCAAAGCTATGGCTACACCTTC.

The V call is TRBV6-1, the J call TRBJ2-1; D not certain. The CDR3 loop spans 12 amino acids. CDR1 MNHNS and CDR2 SASEGT come from the germline V gene. V was shortened by 7 bases and J by 7 bases, with 11 bases between the two germline ends. CDR3 sequence: CASTNRVNEQFF. The CDR3 region has the DNA TGTGCCAGCACCAACCGGGTTAATGAGCAGTTCTTC.

The chain recombines TRBV10-1 with TRBJ2-5; the D gene is possibly TRBD1 (5 bases). The V gene lost 3 bases and the J gene lost 1 base, with 24 bases spanning the gap. Germline V lookup: CDR1 WNHNN, CDR2 SYGVQD (reference sequence). CDR3 length equals 19 residues. As DNA, the CDR3 is TGCGCCAGCAGTGAACCGGCAGGGAAGGACCTCAGTGGCCAAGAGACCCAGTACTTC. Translated: CASSEPAGKDLSGQETQYF.

The chain has TRBV4-3 and TRBJ1-6; 9 bases fit TRBD1. Per the germline V gene, CDR1 is LGHNA and CDR2 is YSLEER. Losses at the gene ends were 3 bases for V and 10 bases for J; bases not matched to a gene: 7. This CDR3 comprises 15 residues. CDR3 in DNA: TGCGCCAGCAGCCAGGAGACAGGGGGAGAATCACCCCTCCACTTT. Protein sequence: CASSQETGGESPLHF.

The chain recombines TRBV10-3 with TRBJ1-2, with 8 bases fitting TRBD1. Germline loops: CDR1 ENHRY, CDR2 SYGVKD. The CDR3 contains 12 residues. V dropped 6 bases and J dropped 6; count of bases not matched to a gene: 3. CDR3: CAISRGPNGYTF. The DNA of the CDR3 is TGTGCCATCAGCAGGGGGCCAAATGGCTACACCTTC.

The chain has TRBV27 and TRBJ2-2; a weak D match, TRBD1 (6 bases). This CDR3 has 16 amino acids. The germline CDR1 and CDR2 sequences are MNHEY and SMNVEV (reference sequence). Trimming left V 0 bases short and J 1 base short, with 9 bases between. The CDR3 loop reads CASSLSGTLNTGELFF. The CDR3 DNA is TGTGCCAGCAGTTTATCGGGGACATTGAACACCGGGGAGCTGTTTTTT.

The rearrangement links TRBV7-8 to TRBJ2-3; D gene uncertain. This CDR3 contains 15 residues. V was pared by 3 bases and J by 6 bases, with 16 bases between. Germline loops: CDR1 SGHVS, CDR2 FQNEAQ. This chain's CDR3 is CASSFSLGLTDTQYF. CDR3 in DNA: TGTGCCAGCAGCTTTAGCTTAGGCCTTACCGATACGCAGTATTTT. Using reference TRBV7-8 and TRBJ2-3 for the parts outside the CDR3, the full variable domain is GAGVSQSPRYKVAKRGQDVALRCDPISGHVSLFWYQQALGQGPEFLTYFQNEAQLDKSGLPSDRFFAERPEGSVSTLKIQRTQQEDSAVYLCASSFSLGLTDTQYFGPGTRLTVL.

The chain recombines TRBV7-2 with TRBJ1-4, with TRBD1 matching 7 bases. J gave up 8 bases and V 4 bases, and 1 base lay outside the gene matches. CDR3 length: 12 residues. Germline CDR1 reads SGHTA; CDR2 reads FQGNSA. CDR3 nucleotides: TGTGCCAGCAGCTCGGACAGGGAAAAACTGTTTTTT. Translation gives CASSSDREKLFF.

This sequence joins TRBV5-1 and TRBJ2-3; TRBD1 aligns across 10 bases. From germline, CDR1 is SGHRS and CDR2 YFSETQ. The CDR3 length is 15 residues. J lost 6 bases, V lost 4 bases, and 8 bases had no gene match. CDR3 in DNA: TGCGCCAGCAGCGCGGGACAGGGGAGGAGGGATACGCAGTATTTT. Protein: CASSAGQGRRDTQYF.

This rearrangement joins TRBV18 to TRBJ2-3; TRBD1 matches 7 bases. Trimming took 2 bases from V and 0 from J; bases not matched to a gene: 14. Looked up from germline, CDR1 is KGHSH and CDR2 is LQKENI. CDR3 size: 19 residues. Written as DNA, the CDR3 is TGTGCCAGCTCACCATTAGGGACAGCCGATTTCTCTAGCACAGATACGCAGTATTTT. Amino acid sequence: CASSPLGTADFSSTDTQYF.